The 4 T cell receptor beta chains reported below all come from one sample, sequenced in a study of blood T cells in healthy people across ages. Combining a sample-barcoded 5' primer with a J-beta primer mix, a second PCR ran for roughly 7 to 12 cycles. TCRdb re-derived calls from the 5' RACE reads in MiXCR, one entry per CDR3 protein. Of 850,000 to 1,000,000 distinct CDR3 sequences listed, around 49% are singletons. Sequencing was performed on blood. Receptors originate from a man aged 25-45 years in good health.

The rearrangement uses TRBV7-8 and TRBJ1-4; a possible D gene is TRBD1 (5 bases). V gave up 5 bases and J gave up 7 bases, with 11 bases separating them. Looked up from germline, CDR1 is SGHVS and CDR2 is FQNEAQ. The CDR3 runs to 13 residues. The CDR3 protein is CASSPSQGEKLFF. The CDR3 region has the DNA TGTGCCAGCAGCCCCAGCCAGGGTGAAAAACTGTTTTTT. The full variable domain, in which reference TRBV7-8 and TRBJ1-4 provide the parts outside the CDR3, is GAGVSQSPRYKVAKRGQDVALRCDPISGHVSLFWYQQALGQGPEFLTYFQNEAQLDKSGLPSDRFFAERPEGSVSTLKIQRTQQEDSAVYLCASSPSQGEKLFFGSGTQLSVL.

On this clonotype itself: At one of its ends the junction is not consistent with the germline gene, which may arise from a read error. The CDR3 loop reads CASSRTGTAYKQYF. The CDR3 coding sequence is TGTGCCAGCAGCCGAACCGGGACAGCCTACAAGCAGTACTTC. This chain links TRBV7-2 with TRBJ2-7; 7 bases line up with TRBD1. CDR1 and CDR2 (germline): SGHTA, FQGNSA. The CDR3 is made up of 14 amino acids.

The V gene is TRBV12-3 or TRBV12-4, the J gene TRBJ1-6; no clear D gene. The ends were cut back, 3 bases at V and 0 bases at J, with 12 bases in the middle. The CDR3 contains 17 residues. CDR3 nucleotide sequence: TGTGCCAGCAGTTTTGACACGTCGAGCTCCTATAATTCACCCCTCCACTTT. Translated, it gives CASSFDTSSSYNSPLHF.

Only one count was recorded for this clonotype. The J gene is TRBJ2-2, the V gene TRBV20-1, with D perhaps TRBD1 (6 bases). The V gene's germline CDR1 is DFQATT and CDR2 SNEGSKA (reference sequence). Trimming took off 0 bases at V and 0 bases at J, with 17 bases between the two ends. This CDR3 is built from 18 residues. The CDR3 DNA reads TGCAGTGCTAGAGATCCCCGTCGGGACACCTCGAACACCGGGGAGCTGTTTTTT. Residues: CSARDPRRDTSNTGELFF.